The 19 T cell receptor beta chains below all came from one sample that was sequenced in a study of early T cells in non-severe SARS-CoV-2 infection. Using its own MiXCR run on the 5' RACE reads, TCRdb lists one record per CDR3 protein. The sample holds tens of thousands of distinct CDR3 sequences, around 6% seen once. Material for sequencing was whole blood. The receptors here all came from an adult who was a healthcare worker with PCR-confirmed SARS-CoV-2 infection or an uninfected control (not recorded which).

This chain uses TRBV7-9 with TRBJ2-2; no clear D gene. CDR1 and CDR2 (germline): SEHNR, FQNEAQ (reference sequence). This CDR3 contains 14 residues. The V end lost 0 bases, the J end lost 7 bases, and 9 bases lay between the germline ends. CDR3 in DNA: TGTGCCAGCAGCTTAGCGTCAATACACGGGGAGCTGTTTTTT. Protein: CASSLASIHGELFF.

This clonotype was picked up many times. The chain links TRBV2 to TRBJ2-4; no clear D gene. This CDR3 comprises 11 residues. Germline CDR1 reads SNHLY; CDR2 reads FYNNEI. V lost 6 bases and J 8 bases, leaving 8 bases between the germline ends. CDR3 region: CASRSSYIQYF. CDR3 DNA sequence: TGTGCCAGCAGGTCCTCATACATTCAGTACTTC.

This clonotype has ten or more counts. The chain employs TRBV29-1 and TRBJ2-1; TRBD2 agrees at 11 bases. Unmatched junction bases numbered 7, after V lost 2 bases and J lost 4 bases. The CDR3 loop spans 16 amino acids. Germline CDR1 is SQVTM and CDR2 is ANQGSEA. In nucleotides, the CDR3 is TGCAGCGTTGAAAATAGCGGGGGGGCTGGATACAATGAGCAGTTCTTC. Its translation is CSVENSGGAGYNEQFF.

This clonotype was detected a few times. The V gene is TRBV6-2 or TRBV6-3, the J gene TRBJ2-3; perhaps D is TRBD1 or TRBD2 (7 bases each). V lost 8 bases to trimming and J lost 0 bases, with 12 bases between them. The germline V gene encodes CDR1 MNHEY and CDR2 SVGEGT. The CDR3 sequence is 14 residues long. CDR3 sequence (DNA): TGTGCCAGCTTCCAGGGGGGGAGCACAGATACGCAGTATTTT. Its translation is CASFQGGSTDTQYF.

The table lists this clonotype with many counts. The chain is built from TRBV6-5 and TRBJ1-2, with D perhaps TRBD1 (6 bases). This CDR3 is built from 13 residues. Germline values: CDR1 MNHEY, CDR2 SVGAGI. Trimming removed 8 bases from V and 0 bases from J, with 10 bases in between. CDR3 sequence: CASQGGSNYGYTF. The CDR3 nucleotides read TGTGCCAGCCAAGGGGGTTCTAACTATGGCTACACCTTC.

Ten or more counts support this clonotype. The V call is TRBV19, the J call TRBJ1-5; perhaps TRBD1 as D (6 bases). The germline V gene encodes CDR1 LNHDA and CDR2 SQIVND (reference sequence). CDR3 length equals 16 residues. Deletions cut 10 bases from V and 0 bases from J, with 19 bases between. This CDR3 reads CATLPRTVGSNQPQHF. In DNA form, the CDR3 reads TGTGCCACCCTTCCTCGGACAGTCGGTAGCAATCAGCCCCAGCATTTT.

The V and J genes are TRBV29-1 and TRBJ1-1, with D hard to call. V was cut by 1 base and J by 1 base, with 7 bases left in between. The CDR3 covers 13 residues. Per germline, CDR1 SQVTM and CDR2 ANQGSEA. CDR3 in amino acids: CSVEGEGNTEAFF. The CDR3 nucleotides read TGCAGCGTTGAAGGAGAGGGGAACACTGAAGCTTTCTTT.

This clonotype occurred many times. V usage is TRBV5-1 and J usage is TRBJ2-5; D possibly matches TRBD1 or TRBD2 (5 bases each). V shed 8 bases and J shed 2 bases, with 16 bases lying between them. CDR1 and CDR2 (germline): SGHRS, YFSETQ. CDR3 length: 14 residues. In DNA form, the CDR3 reads TGCGCCAGTAAATCAGGGCGGGCGCAAGAGACCCAGTACTTC. This codes for CASKSGRAQETQYF.

This clonotype was observed many times. This rearrangement joins TRBV20-1 to TRBJ2-7; 10 bases agree with TRBD2. Trimming at V came to 4 bases and at J to 4 bases, leaving 10 bases not matched to a gene. Germline V gene data show CDR1 as DFQATT and CDR2 as SNEGSKA (reference sequence). The CDR3 has 15 residues. The CDR3 region is CSATRGLAEGYEQYF. CDR3 in DNA: TGCAGTGCTACCCGTGGACTAGCGGAAGGGTACGAGCAGTACTTC.

Remarks on this clonotype: This may be a read error, as it is one base from a much larger clone. This sequence joins TRBV20-1 and TRBJ2-1, with D possibly being TRBD1 (5 bases). The CDR3 runs to 13 residues. V lost 4 bases and J 9 bases, leaving 16 bases between the germline ends. The germline CDR1 and CDR2 sequences are DFQATT and SNEGSKA (reference sequence). Written as DNA, the CDR3 is TGCAGTGCTATCAGGGTTCCCTTGGTTGAGCAGTTCTTC. Its translation is CSAIRVPLVEQFF.

In its sample, this clonotype was seen many times. The chain employs TRBV19 and TRBJ2-7, with D possibly TRBD1 on 6 matching bases. Trimming removed 5 bases from V and 3 bases from J, with 17 bases in between. The CDR3 runs 15 residues. Germline CDR1 reads LNHDA; CDR2 reads SQIVND (reference sequence). Here the CDR3 reads CASSLAGQSIYEQYF. The CDR3 bases are TGTGCCAGTAGTTTGGCTGGACAGAGCATCTACGAGCAGTACTTC.

This clonotype occurred many times. This chain uses TRBV6-5 with TRBJ1-2; no clear D. The CDR3 is 17 amino acids. CDR1 MNHEY and CDR2 SVGAGI come from the germline V gene. The V and J ends lost 5 bases and 2 bases respectively, with 21 bases between them. Here the CDR3 reads CASSPPVGGGLNYGYTF. The CDR3 DNA reads TGTGCCAGCAGTCCCCCCGTCGGTGGAGGGTTGAACTATGGCTACACCTTC.

This clonotype has a count of ten or more. The genes are TRBV7-6 and TRBJ1-3, with D possibly being TRBD1 (5 bases). The germline V and J ends were trimmed by 3 bases and 0 bases, with 12 bases remaining between them. The germline V gene encodes CDR1 SGHVS and CDR2 FNYEAQ. This CDR3 comprises 16 residues. For the CDR3, the DNA is TGTGCCAGCAGCTTTACTTCGACAGACTCTGGAAACACCATATATTTT. It specifies CASSFTSTDSGNTIYF.

Many counts were recorded for this clonotype. The chain employs TRBV4-1 and TRBJ1-1; TRBD1 agrees at 8 bases. This CDR3 comprises 14 residues. Germline V gene sequence: CDR1 MGHRA, CDR2 YSYEKL. Losses at the gene ends were 4 bases for V and 3 bases for J; bases not matched to a gene: 4. Here the CDR3 reads CASSREQGDTEAFF. For the CDR3, the DNA is TGCGCCAGCAGCCGAGAACAGGGGGACACTGAAGCTTTCTTT.

This clonotype has a handful of counts. The J gene is TRBJ2-2, the V gene TRBV5-1; D gene uncertain. This CDR3 has 15 amino acids. The V and J ends lost 0 bases and 2 bases respectively, with 8 bases between them. Germline CDR1 SGHRS, CDR2 YFSETQ. The CDR3 coding sequence is TGCGCCAGCAGCTTGGGTCAGCTCAACACCGGGGAGCTGTTTTTT. Translation gives CASSLGQLNTGELFF. The complete variable domain, with remaining parts taken from reference TRBV5-1 and TRBJ2-2, reads KAGVTQTPRYLIKTRGQQVTLSCSPISGHRSVSWYQQTPGQGLQFLFEYFSETQRNKGNFPGRFSGRQFSNSRSEMNVSTLELGDSALYLCASSLGQLNTGELFFGEGSRLTVL.

This clonotype was counted many times. The chain joins TRBV6-2 or TRBV6-3 to TRBJ1-3, with D unresolved. The CDR3 is made up of 14 amino acids. Germline V gene data show CDR1 as MNHEY and CDR2 as SVGEGT. The V gene lost 0 bases and the J gene lost 9 bases, with 12 bases spanning the gap. The CDR3 region is CASSYSALSGTIYF. The CDR3, as DNA: TGTGCCAGCAGTTACTCGGCCCTTTCAGGCACCATATATTTT.

This clonotype was counted ten times or more. The rearrangement uses TRBV12-3 or TRBV12-4 and TRBJ1-3; no firm D call. V lost 8 bases, J lost 0 bases, and 11 bases lay in between. The CDR3 has 14 amino acids. CDR3 bases: TGTGCCAGCGAGGTCCCCAGCTCTGGAAACACCATATATTTT. Translating gives CASEVPSSGNTIYF.

This clonotype was recorded at least ten times. The chain uses TRBV10-1 and TRBJ1-2, with TRBD1 matching over 8 bases. J was trimmed by 5 bases and V by 5 bases; bases with no gene match: 10. This CDR3 is 15 amino acids long. CDR1 and CDR2 from the germline V gene are WNHNN and SYGVQD (reference sequence). In DNA, the CDR3 is TGCGCCAGCAGTCTGGACAGGGCGGGATTTTATGGCTACACCTTC. As protein: CASSLDRAGFYGYTF.

This clonotype came up a few times. This chain uses TRBV12-3 or TRBV12-4 with TRBJ1-1, with TRBD1 identical over 11 bases. The CDR3 runs 17 residues. V was clipped by 2 bases and J by 0 bases; unmatched bases: 5. The CDR3 bases are TGTGCCAGCAGTTTAAGGACAGGGGGCAGTATGAACACTGAAGCTTTCTTT. Protein product: CASSLRTGGSMNTEAFF.